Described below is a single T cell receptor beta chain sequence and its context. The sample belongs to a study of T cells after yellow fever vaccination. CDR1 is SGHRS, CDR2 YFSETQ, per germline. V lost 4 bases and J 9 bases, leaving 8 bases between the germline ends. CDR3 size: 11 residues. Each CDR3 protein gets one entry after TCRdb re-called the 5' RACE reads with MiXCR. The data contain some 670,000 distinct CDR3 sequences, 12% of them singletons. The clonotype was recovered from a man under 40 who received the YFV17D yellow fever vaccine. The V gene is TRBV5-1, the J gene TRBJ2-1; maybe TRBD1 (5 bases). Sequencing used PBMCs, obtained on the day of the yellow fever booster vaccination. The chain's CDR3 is CASSAQGEQFF. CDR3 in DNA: TGCGCCAGCAGCGCCCAGGGTGAGCAGTTCTTC. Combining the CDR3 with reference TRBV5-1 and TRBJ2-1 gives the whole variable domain KAGVTQTPRYLIKTRGQQVTLSCSPISGHRSVSWYQQTPGQGLQFLFEYFSETQRNKGNFPGRFSGRQFSNSRSEMNVSTLELGDSALYLCASSAQGEQFFGPGTRLTVL.